This T cell receptor beta chain was profiled in a study of OX40 agonist ivuxolimab in advanced cancers. J lost 5 bases, V lost 5 bases, and 12 bases had no gene match. The CDR3 totals 16 residues. Germline lookup yields CDR1 SGHAT and CDR2 FQNNGV. TCRdb's copy holds only in-frame clones and misses some; the assay was immunoSEQ multiplex PCR. Among around 40,000 clones, 80% were seen once, and the ten largest hold around 4.2%. Study-wide results and limits: On average, CD8+ T cells showed a greater number of expanded clones than CD4+.

Of note for this clone: What it binds is unknown.

V and J are TRBV11-2 and TRBJ1-3; 7 bases are shared with TRBD1. The sample in question was CD4+ or CD8+ T cells sorted from blood, obtained in a trial of the OX40 agonist ivuxolimab. The receptor comes from an adult with an advanced solid tumor such as melanoma, head and neck, liver or kidney cancer. CDR3 protein: CASSPRTGRARNTIYF. The CDR3 nucleotides are TGTGCCAGCAGCCCCCGGACAGGTCGAGCCAGAAACACCATATATTTT.